The clone carrying this T cell receptor beta chain has just a few counts. Its specificity is unknown. This sample is drawn from a study of T cell clonotyping in hematopoietic cell transplantation. Trimming took off 4 bases at V and 1 base at J, with 11 bases between the two ends. The CDR3 length is 15 residues. Germline V lookup: CDR1 LGHNA, CDR2 YNFKEQ. Overall study results and limits: Recipient TCR diversity dropped after transplant; expanded clonotypes rose from day 30 to 180. Graft donor and pretransplant recipient Inverse Simpson Index values predicted broader posttransplant TCR diversity.

Some clones are missing from TCRdb's copy, which holds only in-frame ones; the method was immunoSEQ multiplex PCR. This table holds about 16,000 clones, 80% to 90% found once. The sequence came from a woman aged 40 to 55 in good health. Some clones in this sample may be carry-over from other donors' samples. The chain carries TRBV4-2 and TRBJ1-3, with no clear D. The sequenced sample was peripheral blood mononuclear cells. Written as DNA, the CDR3 is TGTGCCAGCAGCCCGGCGGGGATTTCTGGAAACACCATATATTTT. Its translation: CASSPAGISGNTIYF.